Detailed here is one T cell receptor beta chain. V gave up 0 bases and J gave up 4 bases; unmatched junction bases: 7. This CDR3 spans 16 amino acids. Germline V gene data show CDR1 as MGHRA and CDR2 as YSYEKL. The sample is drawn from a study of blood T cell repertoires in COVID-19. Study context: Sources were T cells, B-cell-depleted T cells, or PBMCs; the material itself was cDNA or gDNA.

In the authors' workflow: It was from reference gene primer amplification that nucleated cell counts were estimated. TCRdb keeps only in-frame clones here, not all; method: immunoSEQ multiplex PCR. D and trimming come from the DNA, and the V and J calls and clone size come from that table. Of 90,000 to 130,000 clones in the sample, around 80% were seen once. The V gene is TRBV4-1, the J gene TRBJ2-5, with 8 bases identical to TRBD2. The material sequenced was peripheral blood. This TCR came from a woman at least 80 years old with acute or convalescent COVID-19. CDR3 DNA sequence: TGCGCCAGCAGCCAAGATGGTACTAGCGGATTAGAGACCCAGTACTTC. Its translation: CASSQDGTSGLETQYF.